The sequence of this T cell receptor beta chain was determined in a study of T cells of healthy individuals. TCRdb redid the calling of the 5' RACE reads with MiXCR, one entry per CDR3 protein. The sample shows about 40,000 distinct CDR3 sequences, approximately 5% of them seen only once. Trimming took 4 bases from V and 1 from J; bases not matched to a gene: 5. Germline V gene lookup returns CDR1 MNHEY and CDR2 SMNVEV (reference sequence). The CDR3 length is 17 residues. This clonotype was seen ten or more times. This TCR derives from a human donor in good health. The chain couples TRBV27 to TRBJ2-6, with 9 bases fitting TRBD1. The CDR3, as DNA: TGTGCCAGCAGTTACGGGACAGGGTTTTCTGGGGCCAACGTCCTGACTTTC. Amino acid sequence: CASSYGTGFSGANVLTF.